This T cell receptor beta chain is from a study of shared clonotypes between healthy human individuals. Measured with immunoSEQ multiplex PCR; TCRdb has only the in-frame clones, and not every one. The sample includes about 2 million clones, around 96% of them seen just once. CDR3 length: 16 residues. V shed 4 bases, J shed 8 bases, and the junction held 16 bases outside the gene matches. Germline loops: CDR1 MNHEY, CDR2 SVGAGI. It was CD45RO-negative cells, positively selected for CCR7, that made up naive CD8 cells, with terminally differentiated effector memory CD45RA+ cells excluded. J is TRBJ1-2 and V is TRBV6-5; 7 bases match TRBD1. The specimen was naive CD8+ T cells sorted from blood. The TCR was taken from a man younger than 30 in good health. This CDR3 reads CASSSEDIQGIGGYTF. The CDR3 DNA reads TGTGCCAGCAGTTCCGAGGACATACAGGGGATTGGCGGCTACACCTTC.